This T cell receptor beta chain stems from a study of control samples from healthy donors and cancer patients. The method was immunoSEQ multiplex PCR; TCRdb's version includes in-frame clones alone and lacks a portion of them. This sample yields approximately 70,000 clones, of which about nine tenths are seen a single time; roughly 1.2% belongs to the top ten. The V end lost 2 bases, the J end lost 2 bases, and 7 bases lay between the germline ends. The CDR3 is 13 amino acids. Germline assignment: CDR1 MDHEN and CDR2 SYDVKM. The receptor was isolated from a woman aged 50 to 65 with colorectal cancer. The V call is TRBV28, the J call TRBJ2-7; D gene unclear. The sample consisted of PBMCs. CDR3 sequence: CASSLKIPYEQYF. The CDR3 DNA follows: TGTGCCAGCAGTTTAAAAATACCCTACGAGCAGTACTTC.